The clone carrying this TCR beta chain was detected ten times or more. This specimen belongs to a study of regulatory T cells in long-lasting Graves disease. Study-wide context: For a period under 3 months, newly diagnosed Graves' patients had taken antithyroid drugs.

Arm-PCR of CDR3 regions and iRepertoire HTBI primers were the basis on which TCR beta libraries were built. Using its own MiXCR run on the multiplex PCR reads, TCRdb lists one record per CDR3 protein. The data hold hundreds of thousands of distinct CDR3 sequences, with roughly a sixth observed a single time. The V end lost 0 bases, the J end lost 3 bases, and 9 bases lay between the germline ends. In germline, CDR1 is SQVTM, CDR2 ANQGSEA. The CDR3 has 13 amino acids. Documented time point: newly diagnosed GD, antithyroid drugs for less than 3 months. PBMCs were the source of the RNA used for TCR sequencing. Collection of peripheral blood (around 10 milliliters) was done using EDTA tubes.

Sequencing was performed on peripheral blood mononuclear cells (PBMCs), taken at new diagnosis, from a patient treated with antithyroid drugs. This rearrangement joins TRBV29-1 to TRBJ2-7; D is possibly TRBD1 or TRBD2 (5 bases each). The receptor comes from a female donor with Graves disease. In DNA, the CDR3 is TGCAGCGTTGAAGATGGGGACGGCTACGAGCAGTACTTC. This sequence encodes CSVEDGDGYEQYF.